This entry concerns a single TCR beta chain. Each CDR3 protein is one row after TCRdb ran MiXCR on the reads. The sample yields under 300,000 distinct CDR3 sequences, more than 25% seen once. The data stem from a study of kidney transplant recipient with SARS-CoV-2 infection. The CDR3 is made up of 17 amino acids. The ends lost 2 bases at V and 2 bases at J; junction bases unmatched: 10. Germline assignment: CDR1 SGHTA and CDR2 FQGNSA. The TCR was taken from a young adult male patient who had COVID-19 and was a kidney transplant recipient. Some T cells may possibly be graft donor cells. This specimen was a blood sample, taken at baseline and around day 110 from a kidney transplant recipient. The chain is built from TRBV7-2 and TRBJ2-3; 7 nucleotides agree with TRBD2. The CDR3 loop reads CASSLRFGGRNTDTQYF. The CDR3 nucleotides are TGTGCCAGCAGCTTAAGGTTTGGCGGGAGAAACACAGATACGCAGTATTTT.